The text below deals with one TCR beta chain. Different DNA sequences within this sample yield the same CDR3. The source of the sample is a study of blood T cell repertoires in COVID-19. Germline V gives CDR1 SGHRS, CDR2 YFSETQ. The CDR3 extends over 13 amino acids. V lost 3 bases, J lost 5 bases, and 8 bases lay in between. Profiling relied on immunoSEQ multiplex PCR, and the TCRdb table lists in-frame clones only, not all of them. There are approximately 440,000 clones in the sample; about nine tenths occur only once, and about 0.6% lies in the top ten. The chain couples TRBV5-1 to TRBJ1-4; weak D call: TRBD1 (6 bases). This clonotype was sampled from a young man who had recovered from COVID-19. The sequenced material came from PBMCs or T cells enriched from blood (not recorded which). CDR3 coding DNA: TGCGCCAGCAGCTCTGGACAGAATGAAAAACTGTTTTTT. It codes for CASSSGQNEKLFF.